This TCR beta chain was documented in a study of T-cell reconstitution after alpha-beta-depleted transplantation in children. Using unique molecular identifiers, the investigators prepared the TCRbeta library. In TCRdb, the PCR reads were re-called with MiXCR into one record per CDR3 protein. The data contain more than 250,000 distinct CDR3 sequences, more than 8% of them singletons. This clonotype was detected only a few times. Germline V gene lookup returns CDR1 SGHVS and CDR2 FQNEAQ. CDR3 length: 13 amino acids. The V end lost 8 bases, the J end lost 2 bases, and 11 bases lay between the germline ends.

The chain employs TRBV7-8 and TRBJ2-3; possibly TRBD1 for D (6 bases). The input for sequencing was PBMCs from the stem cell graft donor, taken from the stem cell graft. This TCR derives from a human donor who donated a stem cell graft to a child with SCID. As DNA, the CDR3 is TGTGCCAGCGGCAGGGGCAACACAGATACGCAGTATTTT. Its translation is CASGRGNTDTQYF.